This TCR beta chain was captured in a study of control samples from healthy donors and cancer patients. Sequencing was performed with immunoSEQ multiplex PCR; in TCRdb, only in-frame clones are kept and a portion is missing. In the table there are more than 10,000 clones, 90% to 95% of which are singletons. V lost 4 bases, J lost 6 bases, and 6 bases lay in between. The germline V gene has CDR1 LGHDT and CDR2 YNNKEL (reference sequence). This CDR3 spans 12 amino acids. This chain links TRBV3-1 (or the pseudogene TRBV3-2) with TRBJ2-2; tentative D call: TRBD2 (6 bases). Sequences were obtained from PBMCs. This TCR derives from a man older than 75 with lung cancer. This CDR3 is CASSRGAGELFF. The CDR3, as DNA: TGTGCCAGCAGCCGCGGGGCCGGGGAGCTGTTTTTT.